What follows is one T cell receptor beta chain and its context. The data derive from a study of PD-1 blockade in mismatch repair-deficient tumors. Clones were sequenced by immunoSEQ multiplex PCR, and TCRdb holds only the in-frame ones, with some missing. This table has under 40,000 clones, 65% to 85% appearing once. The clonotype comes from an adult with mismatch repair-deficient cancer. The material sequenced was PBMCs, taken 38 to 40 weeks after starting pembrolizumab.

The CDR3 DNA is TGCGCCAGCAGCTTACTAGCGGGAGGGCCTGATACGCAGTATTTT. It codes for CASSLLAGGPDTQYF. V usage is TRBV5-1 and J usage is TRBJ2-3; the match to TRBD2 covers 13 bases. V lost 2 bases to trimming and J lost 6 bases; unmatched junction nucleotides: 3. The CDR3 sequence is 15 residues long. Germline values: CDR1 SGHRS, CDR2 YFSETQ.